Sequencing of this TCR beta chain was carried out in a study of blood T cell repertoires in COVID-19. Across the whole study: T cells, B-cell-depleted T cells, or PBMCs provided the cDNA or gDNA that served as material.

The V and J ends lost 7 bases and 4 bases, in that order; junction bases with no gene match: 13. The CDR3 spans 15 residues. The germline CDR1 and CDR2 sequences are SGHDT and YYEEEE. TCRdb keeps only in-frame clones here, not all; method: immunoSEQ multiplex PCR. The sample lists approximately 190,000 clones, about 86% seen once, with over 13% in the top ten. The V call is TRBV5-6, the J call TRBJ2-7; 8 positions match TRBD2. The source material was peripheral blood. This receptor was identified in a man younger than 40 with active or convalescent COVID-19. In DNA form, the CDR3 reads TGTGCCAGCCGGGGGCATGGACTAGCCGGTTACGAGCAGTACTTC. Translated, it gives CASRGHGLAGYEQYF.